A selection of T cell receptor beta chains follows, all from one sample in a study of PD-1 blockade in classical Hodgkin lymphoma. Repertoires were generated with immunoSEQ multiplex PCR, while TCRdb's copy carries only in-frame clones and drops some. The profile shows 40,000 to 50,000 clones, roughly 78% of them singletons. The input for sequencing was peripheral blood mononuclear cells (PBMCs), taken at baseline. The source of these receptors is a human donor with classical Hodgkin lymphoma. CDR3s include the opening cysteine and the closing phenylalanine or tryptophan. D genes are given only for firm matches. Size is omitted from some rows. Given values are once, few, many or a class for expanded clones.

j_gene	abundance	v_gene	d_gene	CDR3aa	CDR3nt
TRBJ1-3	-	TRBV27	-	CASSLSVGAGNTIYF	TGTGCCAGCAGTTTATCGGTTGGGGCTGGAAACACCATATATTTT
TRBJ1-5	-	TRBV30	TRBD1	CASSGTGDQPQHF	TGTGCCTCCTCCGGGACAGGGGATCAGCCCCAGCATTTT
TRBJ2-7	-	TRBV2	TRBD2	CASSGNSGGEQYF	TGTGCCAGCAGTGGGAATAGCGGGGGCGAGCAGTACTTC
TRBJ2-2	-	TRBV5-1	-	CASSSQALPNTGELFF	TGCGCCAGCAGCTCCCAGGCCTTACCTAACACCGGGGAGCTGTTTTTT
TRBJ1-1	-	TRBV6-5	-	CASSYEGLTEAFF	TGTGCCAGCAGTTACGAGGGCCTCACTGAAGCTTTCTTT
TRBJ1-1	-	TRBV7-3	-	CASSLMLPGHAMNTEAFF	TGTGCCAGCAGCTTAATGCTTCCAGGACACGCCATGAACACTGAAGCTTTCTTT
TRBJ1-4	few	TRBV16	-	CASSPLEALVDEKLFF	TGTGCCAGCAGCCCCCTAGAGGCCCTGGTCGATGAAAAACTGTTTTTT
TRBJ1-4	-	TRBV30	-	CAWSDGKLFF	TGTGCCTGGAGTGACGGGAAACTGTTTTTT
TRBJ2-6	-	TRBV11-2	-	CASSFNIASVSGANVLTF	TGTGCCAGCAGCTTTAATATAGCGTCAGTCTCTGGGGCCAACGTCCTGACTTTC
TRBJ1-2	-	TRBV10-3	-	CAISEGGPPYGYTF	TGTGCCATCAGTGAGGGAGGGCCTCCCTATGGCTACACCTTC
TRBJ2-7	-	TRBV6-4	TRBD1	CASSPGDGDRGINEQYF	TGTGCCAGCAGCCCGGGGGATGGGGACAGGGGAATAAACGAGCAGTACTTC
TRBJ2-2	once	TRBV6-6	-	CASRTGNTGELFF	TGTGCCAGCAGGACAGGGAACACCGGGGAGCTGTTTTTT
TRBJ2-1	-	TRBV9	-	CASSVGEIYNEQFF	TGTGCCAGCAGCGTAGGGGAGATCTACAATGAGCAGTTCTTC
TRBJ1-2	-	TRBV9	-	CASNGANYGYTF	TGTGCCAGCAACGGAGCTAACTATGGCTACACCTTC
TRBJ1-5	-	TRBV10-3	-	CATSPEGSNQPQHF	TGTGCCACCTCCCCGGAGGGTAGCAATCAGCCCCAGCATTTT
TRBJ2-3	-	TRBV7-7	-	CASSLEGADTQYF	TGTGCCAGCAGCTTAGAGGGGGCAGATACGCAGTATTTT
TRBJ2-1	-	TRBV5-4	-	CASSLHGTYNEQFF	TGTGCCAGCAGCTTGCACGGGACCTACAATGAGCAGTTCTTC
TRBJ2-1	-	TRBV2	TRBD1	CASSEGTGTPYNEQFF	TGTGCCAGCAGTGAAGGGACAGGGACCCCCTACAATGAGCAGTTCTTC
TRBJ2-3	-	TRBV20-1	-	CSAGWANTQYF	TGCAGTGCCGGTTGGGCCAATACGCAGTATTTT
TRBJ2-5	-	TRBV4-1	-	CASSLRGEAGTQYF	TGCGCCAGCAGCTTAAGGGGCGAGGCGGGGACCCAGTACTTC
TRBJ1-1	-	TRBV10-3	TRBD1	CAISDRDRGLPEAFF	TGTGCCATCAGTGACCGGGACAGGGGGCTACCTGAAGCTTTCTTT
TRBJ2-5	-	TRBV6-1	-	CARLLGETQYF	TGTGCCAGACTCTTAGGGGAGACCCAGTACTTC
TRBJ1-3	-	TRBV11-1	-	CASSFRGNTIYF	TGTGCCAGCAGCTTTCGAGGAAACACCATATATTTT
TRBJ2-1	-	TRBV7-2	TRBD2	CASSLVATSGNNEQFF	TGTGCCAGCAGCTTAGTGGCTACTAGCGGTAACAATGAGCAGTTCTTC
TRBJ2-7	few	TRBV6-1	-	CASINREYEQYF	TGTGCCAGCATCAACCGGGAGTACGAGCAGTACTTC
TRBJ2-7	-	TRBV6-1	-	CASSREYGDEQYF	TGTGCCAGCAGCAGGGAGTACGGCGACGAGCAGTACTTC
TRBJ2-7	-	TRBV19	TRBD1	CASNDRGSSYEQYF	TGTGCCAGTAATGACAGGGGGAGCTCCTACGAGCAGTACTTC
TRBJ2-3	once	TRBV5-4	-	CASSQTVPDTQYF	TGTGCCAGCAGCCAGACAGTTCCAGATACGCAGTATTTT
TRBJ1-2	-	TRBV2	-	CASRVGTFEGSAGYTF	TGTGCCAGCAGGGTTGGGACATTCGAGGGGTCCGCTGGCTACACCTTC
TRBJ2-4	-	TRBV19	TRBD1	CASRGQGVNIQYF	TGTGCCAGTAGAGGACAGGGAGTAAACATTCAGTACTTC
TRBJ2-7	-	TRBV7-2	-	CASSLGKTVSHEQYF	TGTGCCAGCAGCTTAGGGAAGACTGTTTCTCACGAGCAGTACTTC
TRBJ1-4	-	TRBV18	-	CASSTNQGRDEKLFF	TGTGCCAGCTCAACAAACCAAGGGAGGGATGAAAAACTGTTTTTT
TRBJ1-6	few	TRBV6-5	-	CASRLAQVVEPLHF	TGTGCCAGCAGATTGGCCCAAGTGGTGGAGCCCCTCCACTTT
TRBJ2-7	-	TRBV21-1	-	CASSKRRESSYEQYF	TGTGCCAGCAGCAAACGGAGGGAAAGCTCCTACGAGCAGTACTTC
TRBJ2-6	-	TRBV19	-	CASTGAQGANVLTF	TGTGCCAGTACGGGGGCCCAGGGGGCCAACGTCCTGACTTTC
TRBJ1-2	-	TRBV27	TRBD1	CASSFVDRGTGYTF	TGTGCCAGCAGCTTCGTGGACAGGGGGACCGGCTACACCTTC
TRBJ1-5	few	TRBV19	-	CASSIFYNQPQHF	TGTGCCAGTAGTATTTTCTACAATCAGCCCCAGCATTTT
TRBJ2-7	once	TRBV30	-	CAHSGLSYEQYF	TGTGCTCATAGCGGCCTCTCCTACGAGCAGTACTTC
TRBJ2-1	-	TRBV4-1	TRBD2	CASSPWGGAAVESYNEQFF	TGCGCCAGCAGTCCTTGGGGAGGGGCCGCAGTAGAGTCCTACAATGAGCAGTTCTTC
TRBJ1-2	-	TRBV19	TRBD1	CASTRDRNYGYTF	TGTGCCAGTACCCGGGACAGAAACTATGGCTACACCTTC
TRBJ2-3	-	TRBV18	-	CASSRDRRTDTQYF	TGTGCCAGCTCACGTGACAGACGCACAGATACGCAGTATTTT
TRBJ2-7	few	TRBV12-5	-	CASAWDTREQYF	TGTGCTAGTGCCTGGGACACTCGGGAGCAGTACTTC
TRBJ2-3	once	TRBV7-6	-	CASSLVGVSTDTQYF	TGTGCCAGCAGCTTAGTCGGGGTTTCCACAGATACGCAGTATTTT
TRBJ1-2	-	TRBV27	TRBD1	CASSSRGRPPYYGYTF	TGTGCCAGCAGTTCCAGGGGGAGGCCCCCCTACTATGGCTACACCTTC
TRBJ2-7	-	TRBV6-4	TRBD1	CARLQGPLPPGDEQYF	TGTGCCAGGTTACAGGGGCCGCTACCTCCGGGCGACGAGCAGTACTTC
TRBJ1-1	-	TRBV7-9	-	CASSTPRGTTEAFF	TGTGCCAGCAGCACACCCCGAGGAACCACTGAAGCTTTCTTT
TRBJ2-3	many	TRBV12-5	TRBD2	CASGLGLAGTPTDTQYF	TGTGCTAGTGGTTTAGGACTAGCGGGGACCCCAACAGATACGCAGTATTTT
TRBJ1-2	-	TRBV4-3	-	CASSQGSRGYTF	TGCGCCAGCAGCCAAGGGTCTCGAGGCTACACCTTC
TRBJ2-1	-	TRBV7-9	TRBD2	CASIPGIAGPYALWNEQFF	TGTGCCAGCATCCCTGGGATAGCGGGGCCATATGCCCTCTGGAATGAGCAGTTCTTC
TRBJ1-1	few	TRBV7-9	-	CASGLGGWETEAFF	TGTGCCAGCGGCCTCGGGGGGTGGGAGACTGAAGCTTTCTTT
TRBJ2-3	once	TRBV10-3	-	CAISDRSTDTQYF	TGTGCCATCAGTGACAGAAGCACAGATACGCAGTATTTT
TRBJ1-6	-	TRBV5-5	-	CASSLVNSGLNSPLHF	TGTGCCAGCAGCTTGGTCAACAGCGGCTTGAATTCACCCCTCCACTTT
TRBJ2-5	-	TRBV20-1	-	CSARDQETQYF	TGCAGTGCTAGAGATCAAGAGACCCAGTACTTC
TRBJ2-7	-	TRBV4-1	-	CASSQGRGQTYEQYF	TGCGCCAGCAGCCAAGGGCGTGGACAGACCTACGAGCAGTACTTC
TRBJ1-6	-	TRBV27	TRBD1	CASSLLGTGGSYNSPLHF	TGTGCCAGCAGTTTATTAGGGACAGGGGGCTCCTATAATTCACCCCTCCACTTT
TRBJ2-7	-	TRBV27	-	CASSRQQGYEQYF	TGTGCCAGCAGCCGTCAACAGGGATACGAGCAGTACTTC
TRBJ2-3	once	TRBV6-5	TRBD2	CASSYGTSRGTDTQYF	TGTGCCAGCAGTTACGGGACTAGCCGGGGCACAGATACGCAGTATTTT
TRBJ2-2	-	TRBV11-2	-	CASSLAGELFF	TGTGCCAGCAGCTTGGCCGGGGAGCTGTTTTTT
TRBJ2-2	-	TRBV13	TRBD1	CASSPPRTGATGELFF	TGTGCCAGCAGCCCCCCGAGGACAGGGGCCACCGGGGAGCTGTTTTTT